This T cell receptor (beta chain) was recorded in a study of siplizumab effects on memory and regulatory T cells. Each sample yielded roughly 100,000 assayed TCR templates. Profiled with immunoSEQ multiplex PCR; TCRdb holds only in-frame clones, not every one. The sample lists more than 60,000 clones; 85% to 95% were seen once. Study results and caveats: Whether the proliferating Tregs (from siplizumab cultures) were suppressive was not confirmed. Neither a naive nor a memory phenotype was assignable to roughly 75-97% of proliferating CD4+ or CD8+ clones.

In the case of this clone: No antigen is known for it.

The CDR3 covers 14 residues. V was shortened by 3 bases and J by 3 bases, with 11 bases between the two germline ends. Germline-derived CDR1 and CDR2 are WSHSY and SAAADI. The TCR was taken from a human donor in good health. Material: CD8+ T cells sorted from blood. V and J are TRBV10-2 and TRBJ1-2, with TRBD1 as a possible D gene (5 bases). DNA of the CDR3: TGCGCCAGCAGTGAACTCGGCAGGGACTATGGCTACACCTTC. It yields the protein CASSELGRDYGYTF.